Described below is a single TCR beta chain sequence and its context. The antigen remains unidentified. Sequenced by immunoSEQ multiplex PCR; TCRdb stores in-frame clones only, minus some. The table shows 100,000 to 150,000 clones, with approximately 92% occurring only once. This entry is derived from a study of cytomegalovirus exposure and HLA in healthy donors. Study overall: A subsequent analysis stated that the 100 to 150 validation repertoires were run on the same platform as the roughly 700 first-cohort repertoires. The study, taken as a whole, reports: Reportedly, diagnosis of cytomegalovirus status by the classifier showed high specificity and sensitivity.

Trimming took off 9 bases at V and 5 bases at J, with 16 bases between the two ends. The germline V gene has CDR1 MNHEY and CDR2 SVGAGI. This CDR3 is 13 amino acids long. Separation from the roughly 680-subject first cohort characterized the approximately 120-subject validation cohort, to which the donors belonged. The gene calls are TRBV6-5 and TRBJ1-1; D may be TRBD1 (5 bases). The specimen sequenced was PBMCs. This clonotype originated in a woman younger than 35 in good health and CMV-seronegative. This CDR3 reads CASFRPDSTEAFF. CDR3 DNA: TGTGCCAGTTTCCGACCTGACAGTACTGAAGCTTTCTTT.